This T cell receptor (beta chain) was documented in a study of T cells after yellow fever vaccination. TCRdb analysed the 5' RACE reads with MiXCR anew, one entry per CDR3 protein. This repertoire shows about 130,000 distinct CDR3 sequences, approximately 8.4% found once; its top ten account for almost 40%. CDR3 length equals 14 residues. Deletions cut 3 bases from V and 2 bases from J, with 10 bases between. Germline V lookup: CDR1 SGHAT, CDR2 FQNNGV. The clonotype comes from a man aged 18 to 30 who received the YFV17D yellow fever vaccine. Source: CD8+ T cells sorted from PBMCs, taken on the day of the yellow fever booster vaccination. The chain links TRBV11-2 to TRBJ1-2; D uncertain. The CDR3 region is CASSFPIGNYGYTF. In nucleotides, the CDR3 is TGTGCCAGCAGCTTCCCCATTGGAAACTATGGCTACACCTTC.